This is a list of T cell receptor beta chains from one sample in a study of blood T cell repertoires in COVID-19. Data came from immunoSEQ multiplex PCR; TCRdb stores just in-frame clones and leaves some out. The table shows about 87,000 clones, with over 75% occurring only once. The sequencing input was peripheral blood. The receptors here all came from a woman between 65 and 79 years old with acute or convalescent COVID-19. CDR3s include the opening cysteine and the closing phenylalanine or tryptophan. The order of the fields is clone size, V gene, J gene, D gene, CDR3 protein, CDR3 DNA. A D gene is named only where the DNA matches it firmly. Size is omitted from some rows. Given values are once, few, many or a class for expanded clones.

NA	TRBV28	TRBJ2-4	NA	CASTRGGGLGNIQYF	TGTGCCAGCACTCGTGGGGGGGGGCTGGGAAACATTCAGTACTTC
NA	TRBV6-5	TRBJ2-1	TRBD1	CASSSWTGRNEQFF	TGTGCCAGCAGTTCCTGGACAGGGCGCAATGAGCAGTTCTTC
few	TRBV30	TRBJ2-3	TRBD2	CAWTYSGADTQYF	TGTGCCTGGACCTATAGCGGGGCAGATACGCAGTATTTT
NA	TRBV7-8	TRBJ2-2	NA	CASSLGAAGELFF	TGTGCCAGCAGCCTAGGGGCAGCCGGGGAGCTGTTTTTT
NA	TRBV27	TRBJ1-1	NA	CASIPRAGFSEAFF	TGTGCCAGCATCCCCCGAGCAGGGTTCTCAGAAGCTTTCTTT
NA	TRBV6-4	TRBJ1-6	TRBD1	CASSNRGLGSNSPLHF	TGTGCCAGCTCGAACAGGGGGTTGGGGTCGAATTCACCCCTCCACTTT
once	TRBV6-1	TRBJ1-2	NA	CASSEAGGLGYGYTF	TGTGCCAGCAGTGAAGCTGGCGGCTTAGGCTATGGCTACACCTTC
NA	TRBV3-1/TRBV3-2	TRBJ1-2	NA	CASSQEPWGDNYGYTF	TGTGCCAGCAGCCAAGAGCCCTGGGGGGATAACTATGGCTACACCTTC
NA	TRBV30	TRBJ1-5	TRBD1	CAWWDRGSNQPQHF	TGTGCCTGGTGGGACAGGGGGAGCAATCAGCCCCAGCATTTT
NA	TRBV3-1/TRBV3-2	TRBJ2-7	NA	CASSPGSYEQYF	TGTGCCAGCAGCCCCGGCTCCTACGAGCAGTACTTC
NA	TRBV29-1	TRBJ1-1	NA	CSVGTGTEAFF	TGCAGCGTTGGGACGGGGACTGAAGCTTTCTTT
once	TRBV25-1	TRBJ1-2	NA	CASSDLLTGWGDGYTF	TGTGCCAGCAGTGACCTCCTAACAGGGTGGGGAGATGGCTACACCTTC
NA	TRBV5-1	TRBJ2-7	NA	CASTPGGPFYEQYF	TGCGCCAGCACACCGGGGGGCCCTTTCTACGAGCAGTACTTC
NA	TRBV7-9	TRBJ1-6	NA	CASSLEASPLHF	TGTGCCAGCAGCTTAGAAGCCTCACCCCTCCACTTT
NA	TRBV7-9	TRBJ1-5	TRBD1	CASSRDRGESNQPQHF	TGTGCCAGCAGCAGGGACAGGGGGGAAAGCAATCAGCCCCAGCATTTT
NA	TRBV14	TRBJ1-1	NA	CASSQEWVGAEAFF	TGTGCCAGCAGCCAAGAATGGGTAGGGGCTGAAGCTTTCTTT
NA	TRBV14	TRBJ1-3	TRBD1	CASSLSGTALFSGNTIYF	TGTGCCAGCAGCCTTTCCGGGACAGCCTTATTCTCTGGAAACACCATATATTTT
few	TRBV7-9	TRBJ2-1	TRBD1	CASSQGQGAYNEQFF	TGTGCCAGCAGCCAGGGACAGGGGGCATACAATGAGCAGTTCTTC
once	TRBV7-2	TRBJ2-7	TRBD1	CASSSPVGTGVTSSYEQYF	TGTGCCAGCAGTTCCCCGGTCGGGACAGGTGTCACAAGCTCCTACGAGCAGTACTTC
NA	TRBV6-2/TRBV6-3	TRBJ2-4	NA	CASSPVGLLNIQYF	TGTGCCAGCAGCCCCGTGGGGCTCTTGAACATTCAGTACTTC
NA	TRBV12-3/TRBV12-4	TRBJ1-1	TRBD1	CASSHKTGTAFF	TGTGCCAGCAGTCATAAGACAGGGACAGCTTTCTTT
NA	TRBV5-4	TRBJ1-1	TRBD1	CASSSELQGAGTEAFF	TGTGCCAGCAGCTCCGAACTACAGGGGGCGGGCACTGAAGCTTTCTTT
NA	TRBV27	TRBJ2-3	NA	CASSLLTSRTQYF	TGTGCCAGCAGTTTACTGACTTCTAGAACGCAGTATTTT
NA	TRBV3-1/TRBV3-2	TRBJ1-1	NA	CASSQGNSLNTEAFF	TGTGCCAGCAGCCAAGGTAACAGCTTGAACACTGAAGCTTTCTTT
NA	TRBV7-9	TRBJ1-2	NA	CASSLDSFYGYTF	TGTGCCAGCAGCCTCGACAGCTTCTATGGCTACACCTTC
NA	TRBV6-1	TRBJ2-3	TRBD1	CASSEGGQGDTQYF	TGTGCCAGCAGTGAGGGTGGACAGGGAGATACGCAGTATTTT
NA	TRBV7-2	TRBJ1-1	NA	CASSSRQLNTEAFF	TGTGCCAGCAGCTCCAGACAGTTGAACACTGAAGCTTTCTTT
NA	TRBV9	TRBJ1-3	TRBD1	CASSVGGTGDGNTIYF	TGTGCCAGCAGCGTAGGTGGGACAGGGGATGGAAACACCATATATTTT
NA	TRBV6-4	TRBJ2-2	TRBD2	CASSQRGGLFF	TGTGCCAGCAGTCAGCGGGGAGGGCTGTTTTTT
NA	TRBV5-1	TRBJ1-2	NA	CASSSDPGEGSYTF	TGCGCCAGCAGCTCGGATCCTGGGGAGGGTAGCTACACCTTC
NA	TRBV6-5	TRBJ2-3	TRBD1	CASSAGTGTDTQYF	TGTGCCAGCAGCGCCGGGACAGGGACAGATACGCAGTATTTT
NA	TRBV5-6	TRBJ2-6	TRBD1	CASSPVDRGYSGANVLTF	TGTGCCAGCAGCCCGGTGGACAGGGGATACTCTGGGGCCAACGTCCTGACTTTC
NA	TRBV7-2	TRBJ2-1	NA	CASSLSTPSYNEQFF	TGTGCCAGCAGCCTTTCGACTCCTTCCTACAATGAGCAGTTCTTC
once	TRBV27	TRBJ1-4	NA	CASSQTVQNEKLFF	TGTGCCAGCAGTCAGACAGTGCAAAATGAAAAACTGTTTTTT
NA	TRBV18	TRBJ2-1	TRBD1	CASSRTGSYNEQFF	TGTGCCAGCTCGCGGACAGGCTCCTACAATGAGCAGTTCTTC
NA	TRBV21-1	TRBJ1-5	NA	CASSKGGDRGLQPQHF	TGTGCCAGCAGCAAAGGTGGGGACAGGGGGCTTCAGCCCCAGCATTTT